Shown below are 25 T cell receptor beta chains from a single sample sequenced in a study of cytomegalovirus exposure and HLA in healthy donors. The PCR was carried out with 60 Vbeta primers and 13 Jbeta primers. Assay used: immunoSEQ multiplex PCR; TCRdb lists only in-frame clones, some missing. Of under 110,000 clones in the sample, roughly 74% are singletons; the top ten hold 2% to 3%. What was sequenced was PBMCs. These TCRs come from a man between 40 and 49 years old in good health and CMV-seronegative.

Of note for this clone: One junction end does not reproduce the germline sequence, and a read error may be involved. V and J are TRBV4-2 and TRBJ2-5, with 14 bases identical to TRBD2. This CDR3 contains 17 residues. In germline, CDR1 is LGHNA, CDR2 YNFKEQ. CDR3 in amino acids: CAGSQTSGGAGQETQYF. In DNA, the CDR3 is TGTGCCGGCAGCCAGACTAGCGGGGGGGCGGGTCAAGAGACCCAGTACTTC.

The gene calls are TRBV9 and TRBJ2-5, with 8 nucleotides matching TRBD2. V was pared by 4 bases and J by 2 bases, with 13 bases of the junction left unmatched. This CDR3 comprises 17 residues. Germline V gene lookup returns CDR1 SGDLS and CDR2 YYNGEE. DNA of the CDR3: TGTGCCAGCAGCCCCCCCCCGGGAGCGGGGGAACAAGAGACCCAGTACTTC. This translates into CASSPPPGAGEQETQYF.

This clone was seen once. This chain joins TRBV15 and TRBJ2-5; TRBD1 matches 9 bases. The DNA end is a closer match to TRBJ2-7, so the J assignment may be wrong. From germline, CDR1 is LNHNV and CDR2 YYDKDF (reference sequence). CDR3 length equals 13 residues. The CDR3: CATRGQGTYEQYF. In DNA form, the CDR3 reads TGTGCCACCAGGGGACAGGGAACCTACGAGCAGTACTTC.

The chain is built from TRBV18 and TRBJ2-1, with 16 bases lining up with TRBD2. Germline V gives CDR1 KGHSH, CDR2 LQKENI. The CDR3 sequence is 21 residues long. V gave up 5 bases and J gave up 0 bases; unmatched junction bases: 13. CDR3 sequence: CASSSLPGTSGGASSYNEQFF. CDR3 sequence (DNA): TGTGCCAGCTCATCCCTCCCCGGGACTAGCGGGGGGGCGAGCTCCTACAATGAGCAGTTCTTC. The full variable domain, its missing parts supplied by reference TRBV18 and TRBJ2-1, is NAGVMQNPRHLVRRRGQEARLRCSPMKGHSHVYWYRQLPEEGLKFMVYLQKENIIDESGMPKERFSAEFPKEGPSILRIQQVVRGDSAAYFCASSSLPGTSGGASSYNEQFFGPGTRLTVL.

This clone was observed a single time. The genes are TRBV5-6 and TRBJ2-7, with 9 bases lining up with TRBD2. The CDR3 loop spans 13 amino acids. V shed 7 bases, J shed 7 bases, and the junction held 9 bases outside the gene matches. CDR1 SGHDT and CDR2 YYEEEE come from the germline V gene. CDR3 in DNA: TGTGCCAGCTCACAGGCGGGGGGGTGGGAGCAGTACTTC. Translating gives CASSQAGGWEQYF.

V and J are TRBV5-1 and TRBJ2-5; 9 bases map to TRBD1. This CDR3 has 16 amino acids. The V segment lost 4 bases and the J segment 4 bases; nucleotides outside the gene matches: 11. The germline CDR1 and CDR2 sequences are SGHRS and YFSETQ. The CDR3 reads CASSQPQGARGETQYF. The CDR3 DNA follows: TGCGCCAGCAGCCAACCACAGGGGGCGAGGGGAGAGACCCAGTACTTC.

This clone was recorded once. This rearrangement joins TRBV7-2 to TRBJ1-6; the match to TRBD1 covers 8 bases. V lost 6 bases to trimming and J lost 0 bases; unmatched junction nucleotides: 10. This CDR3 contains 18 residues. Germline CDR1 and CDR2: SGHTA and FQGNSA. The CDR3 nucleotides read TGTGCCAGCAGTGGACAGGGACTCACCAGCTCCTATAATTCACCCCTCCACTTT. Translating it yields CASSGQGLTSSYNSPLHF.

This rearrangement joins TRBV25-1 to TRBJ2-1; 8 bases map to TRBD2. The germline CDR1 and CDR2 sequences are MGHDK and SYGVNS. J gave up 8 bases and V 4 bases, and 10 bases lay outside the gene matches. The CDR3 contains 15 residues. This chain's CDR3 is CASSVTGTSRYEQFF. Here the CDR3 DNA reads TGTGCCAGCAGTGTCACCGGGACTAGTAGGTATGAGCAGTTCTTC. The full variable domain, in which reference TRBV25-1 and TRBJ2-1 provide the parts outside the CDR3, is EADIYQTPRYLVIGTGKKITLECSQTMGHDKMYWYQQDPGMELHLIHYSYGVNSTEKGDLSSESTVSRIRTEHFPLTLESARPSHTSQYLCASSVTGTSRYEQFFGPGTRLTVL.

The chain uses TRBV7-8 and TRBJ2-5; possible D gene TRBD2, 6 bases. Trimming pared 5 bases from V and 7 bases from J, leaving 14 bases between. CDR3 size: 13 residues. Per the germline V gene, CDR1 is SGHVS and CDR2 is FQNEAQ. CDR3 in DNA: TGTGCCAGCAGCCCAGAAGAGGAGGGGACCCAGTACTTC. Protein sequence: CASSPEEEGTQYF.

The chain is built from TRBV19 and TRBJ2-3, with D tentatively TRBD1 (6 bases). Trimming shortened V by 5 bases and J by 3 bases, and 15 bases separated the two germline ends. Germline V gene sequence: CDR1 LNHDA, CDR2 SQIVND (reference sequence). This CDR3 spans 15 amino acids. In nucleotides, the CDR3 is TGTGCCAGTAGTGCAACAGGGTCCGGGACAGATACGCAGTATTTT. Translating gives CASSATGSGTDTQYF. Full variable domain (rest looked up from reference TRBV19 and TRBJ2-3): DGGITQSPKYLFRKEGQNVTLSCEQNLNHDAMYWYRQDPGQGLRLIYYSQIVNDFQKGDIAEGYSVSREKKESFPLTVTSAQKNPTAFYLCASSATGSGTDTQYFGPGTRLTVL.

This clone was seen a few times. The chain carries TRBV4-2 and TRBJ2-1; 9 bases map to TRBD2. J was trimmed by 3 bases and V by 0 bases; bases with no gene match: 3. Germline CDR1 and CDR2: LGHNA and YNFKEQ. This CDR3 comprises 16 residues. Written as DNA, the CDR3 is TGTGCCAGCAGCCAAGAGGTAGCGGGGGTCTACAATGAGCAGTTCTTC. Amino acid sequence: CASSQEVAGVYNEQFF.

V and J are TRBV6-5 and TRBJ2-7; 7 bases fit TRBD2. With 0 bases clipped from V and 2 bases from J, the junction kept 7 bases outside the gene matches. The CDR3 contains 16 residues. CDR1 is MNHEY and CDR2 is SVGAGI in the germline V gene. The DNA of the CDR3 is TGTGCCAGCAGTTACTCGGGCCTAGCGGAAACCTACGAGCAGTACTTC. It is translated as CASSYSGLAETYEQYF.

This clone was recorded only once. J is TRBJ2-5 and V is TRBV5-6; no clear D gene. Between the trimmed V and J ends, which lost 4 bases and 7 bases, there was a span of 11 bases. The CDR3 totals 12 residues. Germline V lookup: CDR1 SGHDT, CDR2 YYEEEE. The CDR3 nucleotides are TGTGCCAGCAGCATGGCGCGCGGGACCCAGTACTTC. Translation gives CASSMARGTQYF.

The chain carries TRBV29-1 and TRBJ2-7; D is possibly TRBD2 (6 bases). The CDR3 spans 12 residues. Germline values: CDR1 SQVTM, CDR2 ANQGSEA. The V end was cut by 7 bases, the J end by 7 bases, with 17 bases between. The CDR3 loop is CSARLGLEEQYF. In nucleotides, the CDR3 is TGCAGCGCACGACTAGGGCTCGAGGAGCAGTACTTC.

J is TRBJ1-6 and V is TRBV11-2; 7 bases are a match to TRBD1. This CDR3 spans 13 amino acids. Trimming cost V 7 bases and J 8 bases; bases outside gene matches: 5. Germline V gene sequence: CDR1 SGHAT, CDR2 FQNNGV. The CDR3, as DNA: TGTGCCAGCAAGGGACAGATTGATTCACCCCTCCACTTT. It specifies CASKGQIDSPLHF. Supplemented by reference TRBV11-2 and TRBJ1-6, the full variable domain reads EAGVAQSPRYKIIEKRQSVAFWCNPISGHATLYWYQQILGQGPKLLIQFQNNGVVDDSQLPKDRFSAERLKGVDSTLKIQPAKLEDSAVYLCASKGQIDSPLHFGNGTRLTVT.

This chain connects TRBV7-6 to TRBJ1-2, with TRBD1 identical over 8 bases. This CDR3 contains 15 residues. Germline trimming cut 4 bases from V and 6 bases from J; bases unmatched to any gene: 10. Germline V gene sequence: CDR1 SGHVS, CDR2 FNYEAQ. The CDR3, as DNA: TGTGCCAGCAGCTCCGAACTACAGGGGGAGAATGGCTACACCTTC. This codes for CASSSELQGENGYTF.

In this sample, this clone turned up a few times. The CDR3 is CASKNSGGPRDTQYF. The DNA for the CDR3 is TGCGCCAGCAAAAATAGCGGAGGGCCGAGGGATACGCAGTATTTT. The chain has TRBV5-1 and TRBJ2-3; weak D call: TRBD2 (6 bases). V lost 6 bases, J lost 6 bases, and 20 bases lay in between. CDR1 and CDR2 (germline): SGHRS, YFSETQ. This CDR3 has 15 residues. The full variable domain, in which reference TRBV5-1 and TRBJ2-3 provide the parts outside the CDR3, is KAGVTQTPRYLIKTRGQQVTLSCSPISGHRSVSWYQQTPGQGLQFLFEYFSETQRNKGNFPGRFSGRQFSNSRSEMNVSTLELGDSALYLCASKNSGGPRDTQYFGPGTRLTVL.

The gene calls are TRBV5-1 and TRBJ2-3, with D maybe TRBD1 (5 bases). Per the germline V gene, CDR1 is SGHRS and CDR2 is YFSETQ. The V end lost 0 bases, the J end lost 4 bases, and 12 bases lay between the germline ends. The CDR3 covers 15 residues. CDR3 loop: CASSLEGLVSDTQYF. The CDR3 nucleotides read TGCGCCAGCAGCTTGGAGGGGCTTGTCTCAGATACGCAGTATTTT.

This clone was observed a handful of times. V is TRBV6-5 and J is TRBJ2-1; 10 bases agree with TRBD1. The CDR3 covers 15 residues. Trimming at V came to 6 bases and at J to 6 bases, leaving 8 bases not matched to a gene. Germline V gene sequence: CDR1 MNHEY, CDR2 SVGAGI. The CDR3 DNA reads TGTGCCAGCAGCCAAGACAGGGGGCGAAGCAATGAGCAGTTCTTC. Translating it yields CASSQDRGRSNEQFF.

The chain couples TRBV7-2 to TRBJ1-4; no reliable D call. This CDR3 is 17 amino acids long. Trimming removed 4 bases at V and 0 bases at J, with 15 bases between. Germline lookup yields CDR1 SGHTA and CDR2 FQGNSA. CDR3: CASSSRKASATNEKLFF. Written as DNA, the CDR3 is TGTGCCAGCAGCTCCCGAAAAGCAAGCGCAACTAATGAAAAACTGTTTTTT.

This clone was observed a few times. The chain combines TRBV7-3 with TRBJ2-5, with 8 bases that match TRBD2. From germline, CDR1 is SGHTA and CDR2 FQGTGA. V lost 4 bases to trimming and J lost 0 bases; unmatched junction nucleotides: 7. The CDR3 totals 16 residues. The CDR3 nucleotides are TGTGCCAGCAGCTCGGAACCGGGGGGGAACCAAGAGACCCAGTACTTC. This codes for CASSSEPGGNQETQYF.

This chain connects TRBV4-1 to TRBJ2-3; D might be TRBD1 (7 bases). This CDR3 has 15 residues. Trimming removed 1 base at V and 6 bases at J, with 14 bases between. Germline CDR1 and CDR2: MGHRA and YSYEKL. The DNA of the CDR3 is TGCGCCAGCAGCCAAGTAGGGGGCGGAGGGGATACGCAGTATTTT. Its protein product is CASSQVGGGGDTQYF.

The chain uses TRBV9 and TRBJ2-2; D remains ambiguous. CDR1 is SGDLS and CDR2 is YYNGEE in the germline V gene. Trimming removed 0 bases at V and 0 bases at J, with 9 bases between. CDR3 size: 16 residues. As DNA, the CDR3 is TGTGCCAGCAGCGTAGCTACCACAGCGAACACCGGGGAGCTGTTTTTT. Its protein product is CASSVATTANTGELFF.

This clone has more than one count but fewer than ten. The genes are TRBV18 and TRBJ2-3; D is possibly TRBD1 (5 bases). V was shortened by 2 bases and J by 4 bases, with 7 bases between the two germline ends. The CDR3 is 13 amino acids. Germline assignment: CDR1 KGHSH and CDR2 LQKENI. The CDR3 DNA is TGTGCCAGCTCACCAACAGGCGCAGATACGCAGTATTTT. It specifies CASSPTGADTQYF.

V and J are TRBV7-2 and TRBJ2-2, with TRBD2 matching over 11 bases. The CDR3 covers 15 residues. V shed 5 bases, J shed 5 bases, and the junction held 4 bases outside the gene matches. CDR1 is SGHTA, CDR2 FQGNSA, per germline. This chain's CDR3 is CASSQTSGETGELFF. In nucleotides, the CDR3 is TGTGCCAGCAGCCAGACTAGCGGGGAGACCGGGGAGCTGTTTTTT.